This record looks at one T cell receptor beta chain sequence and its context. Here immunoSEQ multiplex PCR was the method, and the copy in TCRdb shows in-frame clones only, minus some. Of 130,000 or so clones in the sample, about 94% were seen once. The data were taken from a study of OX40 agonist ivuxolimab in advanced cancers. Study summary: Three partial responders included one hepatocellular carcinoma patient and two cutaneous melanoma patients.

Per the germline V gene, CDR1 is MNHNS and CDR2 is SASEGT. With 7 bases clipped from V and 2 bases from J, the junction kept 6 bases outside the gene matches. CDR3 length: 15 residues. This specimen consisted of CD4+ or CD8+ T cells sorted from blood, obtained in a trial of the OX40 agonist ivuxolimab. The V and J genes are TRBV6-1 and TRBJ2-3; TRBD1 agrees at 10 bases. The sequence derives from an adult with an advanced solid tumor such as melanoma, head and neck, liver or kidney cancer. CDR3 sequence (DNA): TGTGCCAGCACGACCGGGACAGGGGACACAGATACGCAGTATTTT. Protein: CASTTGTGDTDTQYF.